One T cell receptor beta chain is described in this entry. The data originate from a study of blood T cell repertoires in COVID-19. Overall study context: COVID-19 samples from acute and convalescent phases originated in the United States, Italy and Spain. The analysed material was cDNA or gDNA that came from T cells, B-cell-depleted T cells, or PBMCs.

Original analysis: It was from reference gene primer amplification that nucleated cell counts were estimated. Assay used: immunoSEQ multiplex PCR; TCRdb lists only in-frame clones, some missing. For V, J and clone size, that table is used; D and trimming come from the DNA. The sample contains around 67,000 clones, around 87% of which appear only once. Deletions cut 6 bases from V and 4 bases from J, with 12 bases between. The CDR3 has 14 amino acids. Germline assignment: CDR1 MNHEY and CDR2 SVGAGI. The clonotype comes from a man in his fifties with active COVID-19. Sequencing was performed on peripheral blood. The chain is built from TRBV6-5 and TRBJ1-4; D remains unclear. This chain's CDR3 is CASRLLGSNEKLFF. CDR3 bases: TGTGCCAGCAGACTACTAGGGAGTAATGAAAAACTGTTTTTT.